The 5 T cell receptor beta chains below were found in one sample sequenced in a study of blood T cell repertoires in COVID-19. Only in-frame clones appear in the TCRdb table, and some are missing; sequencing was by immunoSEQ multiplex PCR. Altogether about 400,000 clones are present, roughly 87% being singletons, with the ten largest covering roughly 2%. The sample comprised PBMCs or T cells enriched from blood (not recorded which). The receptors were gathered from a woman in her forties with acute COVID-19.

The CDR3 protein is CAWESGELFF. The CDR3, as DNA: TGTGCCTGGGAGTCAGGGGAGCTGTTTTTT. This chain connects TRBV30 to TRBJ2-2; D gene unclear. This CDR3 spans 10 amino acids. From germline, CDR1 is GTSNPN and CDR2 SVGIG (reference sequence). V was cut by 5 bases and J by 8 bases, with 6 bases left in between.

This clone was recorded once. CDR3 protein: CASSLWFWDRVREQYF. In DNA, the CDR3 is TGTGCCAGCAGCTTGTGGTTCTGGGACAGGGTGCGAGAGCAGTACTTC. The J gene is TRBJ2-7, the V gene TRBV5-6; 9 bases match TRBD1. V gave up 1 base and J gave up 7 bases; unmatched junction bases: 12. The CDR3 contains 16 residues. CDR1 and CDR2 from the germline V gene are SGHDT and YYEEEE. The full variable domain, with the rest looked up from reference TRBV5-6 and TRBJ2-7, is DAGVTQSPTHLIKTRGQQVTLRCSPKSGHDTVSWYQQALGQGPQFIFQYYEEEERQRGNFPDRFSGHQFPNYSSELNVNALLLGDSALYLCASSLWFWDRVREQYFGPGTRLTVT.

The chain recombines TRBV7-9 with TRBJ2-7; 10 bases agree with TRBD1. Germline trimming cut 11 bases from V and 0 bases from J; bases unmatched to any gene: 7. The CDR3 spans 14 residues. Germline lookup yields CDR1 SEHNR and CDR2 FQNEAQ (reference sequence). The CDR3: CAGTGEASSYEQYF. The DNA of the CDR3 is TGTGCCGGGACAGGGGAGGCTAGCTCCTACGAGCAGTACTTC.

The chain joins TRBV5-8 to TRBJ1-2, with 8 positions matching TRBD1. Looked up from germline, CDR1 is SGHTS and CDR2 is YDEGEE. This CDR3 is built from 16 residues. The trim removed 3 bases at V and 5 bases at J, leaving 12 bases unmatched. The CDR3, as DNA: TGTGCCAGCAGCTATTCGGTGGCAGGGGGCGGGTATGGCTACACCTTC. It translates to CASSYSVAGGGYGYTF.

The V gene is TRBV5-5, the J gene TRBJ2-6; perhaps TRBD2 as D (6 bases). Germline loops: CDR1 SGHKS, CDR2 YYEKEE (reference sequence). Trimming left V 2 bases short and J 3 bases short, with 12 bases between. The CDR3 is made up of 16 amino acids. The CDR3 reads CASSFGGASGANVLTF. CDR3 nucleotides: TGTGCCAGCAGCTTTGGCGGGGCCAGTGGGGCCAACGTCCTGACTTTC.